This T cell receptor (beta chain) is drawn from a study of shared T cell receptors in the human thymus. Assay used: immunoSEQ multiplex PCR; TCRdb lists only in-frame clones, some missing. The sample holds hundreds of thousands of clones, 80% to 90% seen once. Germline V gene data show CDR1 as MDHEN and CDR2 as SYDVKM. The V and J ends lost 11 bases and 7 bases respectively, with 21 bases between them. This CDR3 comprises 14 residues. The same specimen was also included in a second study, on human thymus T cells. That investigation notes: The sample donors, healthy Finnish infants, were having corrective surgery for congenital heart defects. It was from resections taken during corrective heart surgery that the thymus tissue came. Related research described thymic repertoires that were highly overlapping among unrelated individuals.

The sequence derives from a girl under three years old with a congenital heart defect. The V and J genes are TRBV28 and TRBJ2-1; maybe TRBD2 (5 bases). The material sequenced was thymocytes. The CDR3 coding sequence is TGTGCCGTCCGAACTAGGGAGTCTGTTAATGAGCAGTTCTTC. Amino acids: CAVRTRESVNEQFF.